The 32 T cell receptor beta chains reported below all come from one sample, sequenced in a study of regulatory T cells in long-lasting Graves disease (dated by TCRdb to the early 2020s). The time point label for this specimen denotes: persistent/refractory GD, antithyroid drugs over 5 years with positive TRAb. For both TCR sequencing and RNA sequencing, RNA was extracted from PBMCs using TRIzol. Library prep was done by multiplex PCR. The sequencer was an Illumina HiSeq 4000. CDR3 regions were amplified by Arm-PCR with iRepertoire HTBI primers to construct TCR beta libraries. TCRdb cleaned the public reads at Q25 with fastp, built clones with MiXCR and kept in-frame beta chains. Entries that share a CDR3 protein sequence are merged under the most common genes and DNA. The sample table holds fewer than 600,000 distinct CDR3 sequences, of which 22% were seen once. Roughly 13% of the sample comes from the top ten.

The source was peripheral blood mononuclear cells (PBMCs), collected when the disease was refractory, from a patient treated with antithyroid drugs. The source of these receptors is a female donor with Graves disease.

This clonotype was detected many times. The chain has TRBV6-1 and TRBJ2-5; 7 bases map to TRBD1. Germline V gene lookup returns CDR1 MNHNS and CDR2 SASEGT. Germline trimming cut 5 bases from V and 5 bases from J; bases unmatched to any gene: 2. This CDR3 comprises 12 residues. CDR3 residues: CASSTGDETQYF. Here the CDR3 DNA reads TGTGCCAGCAGTACAGGGGATGAGACCCAGTACTTC.

This clonotype was counted between two and nine times. The chain couples TRBV19 to TRBJ2-3; D is uncertain. Germline assignment: CDR1 LNHDA and CDR2 SQIVND (reference sequence). V lost 10 bases to trimming and J lost 1 base, with 12 bases between them. The CDR3 has 13 residues. CDR3 nucleotide sequence: TGTGCCATAGGAGATGGGGGCACAGATACGCAGTATTTT. Encoded protein: CAIGDGGTDTQYF. Drawing the rest from reference TRBV19 and TRBJ2-3, the complete variable domain is DGGITQSPKYLFRKEGQNVTLSCEQNLNHDAMYWYRQDPGQGLRLIYYSQIVNDFQKGDIAEGYSVSREKKESFPLTVTSAQKNPTAFYLCAIGDGGTDTQYFGPGTRLTVL.

This clonotype appeared many times. The chain uses TRBV2 and TRBJ2-7; D tentatively fits TRBD1 or TRBD2 (7 bases each). CDR3 length: 12 amino acids. The V and J ends lost 10 bases and 5 bases respectively, with 15 bases between them. CDR1 SNHLY and CDR2 FYNNEI come from the germline V gene. The CDR3 here is CATNRGGHEQYF. The CDR3 DNA reads as TGTGCCACCAACAGGGGAGGGCACGAGCAGTACTTC.

This clonotype was counted only a few times. The chain uses TRBV7-8 and TRBJ2-1; possibly TRBD2 for D (5 bases). CDR3 length: 14 residues. V was shortened by 5 bases and J by 7 bases, with 15 bases between the two germline ends. Per germline, CDR1 SGHVS and CDR2 FQNEAQ. This CDR3 is CASSPGLRENEQFF. The CDR3 coding sequence is TGTGCCAGCAGCCCGGGTCTGAGGGAGAATGAGCAGTTCTTC. The variable domain in full, completed from reference TRBV7-8 and TRBJ2-1, reads GAGVSQSPRYKVAKRGQDVALRCDPISGHVSLFWYQQALGQGPEFLTYFQNEAQLDKSGLPSDRFFAERPEGSVSTLKIQRTQQEDSAVYLCASSPGLRENEQFFGPGTRLTVL.

The rearrangement links TRBV20-1 to TRBJ1-5; D is unresolved. CDR3 length: 14 residues. Germline V gene sequence: CDR1 DFQATT, CDR2 SNEGSKA (reference sequence). V was shortened by 1 base and J by 6 bases, with 13 bases between the two germline ends. The CDR3 is CSARALEGSQPQHF. The DNA for the CDR3 is TGCAGTGCTAGAGCTTTAGAGGGAAGTCAGCCCCAGCATTTT.

This rearrangement joins TRBV18 to TRBJ1-5; 7 bases match TRBD1. Per the germline V gene, CDR1 is KGHSH and CDR2 is LQKENI. This CDR3 is 15 amino acids long. V was pared by 6 bases and J by 3 bases, with 8 bases of the junction left unmatched. The CDR3 region has the DNA TGTGCCAGCTCCCCCGACCAGGGGGTCAATCAGCCCCAGCATTTT. Translating it yields CASSPDQGVNQPQHF. The whole variable domain, filled in from reference TRBV18 and TRBJ1-5, reads NAGVMQNPRHLVRRRGQEARLRCSPMKGHSHVYWYRQLPEEGLKFMVYLQKENIIDESGMPKERFSAEFPKEGPSILRIQQVVRGDSAAYFCASSPDQGVNQPQHFGDGTRLSIL.

This chain joins TRBV7-3 and TRBJ2-2; weak D call: TRBD2 (5 bases). V was cut by 2 bases and J by 5 bases, with 9 bases left in between. The CDR3 consists of 14 residues. Germline lookup yields CDR1 SGHTA and CDR2 FQGTGA. As DNA, the CDR3 is TGTGCCAGCAGCTTAGGTACTAGGACCGGGGAGCTGTTTTTT. Translation: CASSLGTRTGELFF.

There are many counts of this clonotype. The chain couples TRBV28 to TRBJ1-2; no firm D call. The germline V and J ends were trimmed by 5 bases and 4 bases, with 8 bases remaining between them. The CDR3 loop spans 12 amino acids. The germline V gene encodes CDR1 MDHEN and CDR2 SYDVKM. CDR3 protein: CASSDSSYGYTF. The CDR3 DNA is TGTGCCAGCAGTGATAGTAGCTATGGCTACACCTTC.

About this clonotype: Being one base from a much bigger clone, this may be a read error. The rearrangement uses TRBV6-2 or TRBV6-3 and TRBJ1-2, with a possible D match to TRBD1 (5 bases). Germline values: CDR1 MNHEY, CDR2 SVGEGT. V was clipped by 8 bases and J by 7 bases, with 14 bases between them. This CDR3 is built from 12 residues. CDR3 region: CASGFAGTGYTF. Written as DNA, the CDR3 is TGTGCCAGCGGTTTCGCAGGGACTGGCTACACCTTC.

CDR3 DNA sequence: TGTGCCAGCAGTCCGACCTACAGGGGGGGCAATTCACCCCTCCACTTT. Its translation is CASSPTYRGGNSPLHF. This chain links TRBV27 with TRBJ1-6; 8 nucleotides line up with TRBD1. Germline V gives CDR1 MNHEY, CDR2 SMNVEV (reference sequence). CDR3 length: 16 amino acids. The V gene end was trimmed by 5 bases and the J gene end by 7 bases; junction bases not matched to a gene: 10.

The chain employs TRBV9 and TRBJ1-6; tentative D call: TRBD1 (6 bases). The CDR3 length is 14 residues. The V end lost 6 bases, the J end lost 6 bases, and 13 bases lay between the germline ends. Germline V lookup: CDR1 SGDLS, CDR2 YYNGEE. CDR3 sequence reads: CASNQGTSNSPLHF. Written as DNA, the CDR3 is TGTGCCAGCAATCAGGGGACCAGTAATTCACCCCTCCACTTT.

Ten or more counts support this clonotype. The chain is built from TRBV28 and TRBJ2-4, with TRBD1 matching over 7 bases. The CDR3 is 16 residues long. The junction had 8 bases not matched to a gene; V was cut back by 6 bases and J by 0 bases. Germline V lookup: CDR1 MDHEN, CDR2 SYDVKM. The CDR3 DNA reads as TGTGCCAGCAGGGACAGGCCCCTCGAAGCCAAAAACATTCAGTACTTC. This codes for CASRDRPLEAKNIQYF.

The chain combines TRBV4-1 with TRBJ1-6; TRBD1 aligns across 9 bases. The germline V gene has CDR1 MGHRA and CDR2 YSYEKL. With V trimmed by 5 bases and J by 7 bases, 6 bases remained unmatched. The CDR3 covers 15 residues. CDR3 DNA sequence: TGCGCCAGCAGCAGAGGGGACAGGGTAAATTCACCCCTCCACTTT. Translation gives CASSRGDRVNSPLHF.

The rearrangement links TRBV18 to TRBJ1-2; no definite D call. V dropped 2 bases and J dropped 7 bases, with 11 bases sitting between them. CDR3 length: 13 amino acids. Germline-derived CDR1 and CDR2 are KGHSH and LQKENI. DNA for the CDR3: TGTGCCAGCTCACCATACCAGGAAGGTGGCTACACCTTC. Translation gives CASSPYQEGGYTF.

In its sample, this clonotype was seen many times. V and J are TRBV28 and TRBJ2-4; tentatively, D is TRBD1 (5 bases). This CDR3 is 15 amino acids long. With 5 bases removed from V and 0 bases from J, the gap between germline ends came to 11 bases. Germline assignment: CDR1 MDHEN and CDR2 SYDVKM. Written as DNA, the CDR3 is TGTGCCAGCAGTCCGCCGACAGTAGCCAAAAACATTCAGTACTTC. Protein product: CASSPPTVAKNIQYF. The full variable domain, completed using reference TRBV28 and TRBJ2-4, is DVKVTQSSRYLVKRTGEKVFLECVQDMDHENMFWYRQDPGLGLRLIYFSYDVKMKEKGDIPEGYSVSREKKERFSLILESASTNQTSMYLCASSPPTVAKNIQYFGAGTRLSVL.

This clonotype was recorded a few times. The CDR3: CATSRGRGAYGYTF. The CDR3 nucleotides read TGTGCCACCAGCAGAGGCCGTGGGGCCTATGGCTACACCTTC. The rearrangement links TRBV15 to TRBJ1-2; the D gene is possibly TRBD1 (5 bases). From germline, CDR1 is LNHNV and CDR2 YYDKDF (reference sequence). The CDR3 is 14 amino acids. Trimming took off 1 base at V and 4 bases at J, with 10 bases between the two ends.

This clonotype was observed at least ten times. The chain joins TRBV19 to TRBJ1-5; D is unclear. CDR1 and CDR2 (germline): LNHDA, SQIVND (reference sequence). The CDR3 extends over 12 amino acids. Trimming cost V 3 bases and J 9 bases, with 9 bases left between them. The chain's CDR3 is CASSMGERPQHF. The CDR3 DNA reads as TGTGCCAGTAGTATGGGAGAAAGGCCCCAGCATTTT. The variable domain in full, with the rest retrieved from reference TRBV19 and TRBJ1-5, is DGGITQSPKYLFRKEGQNVTLSCEQNLNHDAMYWYRQDPGQGLRLIYYSQIVNDFQKGDIAEGYSVSREKKESFPLTVTSAQKNPTAFYLCASSMGERPQHFGDGTRLSIL.

The chain couples TRBV11-3 to TRBJ2-4; 7 bases map to TRBD1. The CDR3 runs to 15 residues. J lost 4 bases, V lost 7 bases, and 10 bases had no gene match. Germline lookup yields CDR1 SGHNT and CDR2 YENEEA. This CDR3 reads CASTTPGTEKNIQYF. The CDR3 nucleotides are TGTGCCAGCACCACCCCCGGGACAGAGAAAAACATTCAGTACTTC.

This clonotype has a count of ten or more. The rearrangement joins TRBV28 to TRBJ1-2; D might be TRBD1 (6 bases). Between the trimmed V and J ends, which lost 6 bases and 3 bases, there was a span of 32 bases. CDR3 length: 20 amino acids. Germline values: CDR1 MDHEN, CDR2 SYDVKM. This CDR3 reads CASRPSPVPTEYSGDYGYTF. The CDR3, as DNA: TGTGCCAGCAGACCGAGTCCCGTGCCTACTGAATACTCAGGGGACTATGGCTACACCTTC.

The chain employs TRBV20-1 and TRBJ2-5; D not certain. The DNA end is a closer match to TRBJ2-7, so the J assignment may be wrong. Germline CDR1 and CDR2: DFQATT and SNEGSKA (reference sequence). The CDR3 extends over 14 amino acids. CDR3 sequence: CSARATGLSTEQYF. The CDR3 DNA is TGCAGTGCTAGAGCGACGGGCCTATCTACCGAGCAGTACTTC.

In its sample, this clonotype was seen many times. The rearrangement links TRBV2 to TRBJ1-6; D ambiguous. V dropped 0 bases and J dropped 8 bases, with 11 bases sitting between them. The germline V gene encodes CDR1 SNHLY and CDR2 FYNNEI. This CDR3 comprises 15 residues. CDR3 coding DNA: TGTGCCAGCAGTGAAGCATCCATTCCCCATTCACCCCTCCACTTT. It translates to CASSEASIPHSPLHF.

The chain carries TRBV4-1 and TRBJ1-4; D gene uncertain. From germline, CDR1 is MGHRA and CDR2 YSYEKL. The CDR3 length is 15 residues. V lost 1 base, J lost 12 bases, and 18 bases lay in between. CDR3 sequence: CASSQAGGVRLELFF. CDR3 sequence (DNA): TGCGCCAGCAGCCAAGCGGGTGGGGTTAGGTTGGAACTGTTTTTT.

The chain couples TRBV6-1 to TRBJ2-7; TRBD1 matches 8 bases. The junction had 6 bases not matched to a gene; V was cut back by 6 bases and J by 5 bases. In germline, CDR1 is MNHNS, CDR2 SASEGT. This CDR3 comprises 13 residues. The CDR3 nucleotides are TGTGCCAGCAGGGGACAGGTCCAGGACGAGCAGTACTTC. It codes for CASRGQVQDEQYF.

The chain has TRBV20-1 and TRBJ2-5; D possibly matches TRBD1 or TRBD2 (5 bases each). Germline-derived CDR1 and CDR2 are DFQATT and SNEGSKA (reference sequence). The CDR3 runs 14 residues. V lost 3 bases to trimming and J lost 4 bases, with 15 bases between them. The CDR3, as DNA: TGCAGTGCTAGGAGCCCGGGGCTAGGAGAGACCCAGTACTTC. This translates into CSARSPGLGETQYF.

The CDR3 region is CASSFRGQYTGELFF. CDR3 in DNA: TGTGCCAGCAGCTTTCGGGGACAGTACACCGGGGAGCTGTTTTTT. This chain connects TRBV7-8 to TRBJ2-2, with 7 bases that match TRBD1. V dropped 3 bases and J dropped 3; count of bases not matched to a gene: 4. CDR3 length: 15 amino acids. Per germline, CDR1 SGHVS and CDR2 FQNEAQ. Combining the CDR3 with reference TRBV7-8 and TRBJ2-2 gives the whole variable domain GAGVSQSPRYKVAKRGQDVALRCDPISGHVSLFWYQQALGQGPEFLTYFQNEAQLDKSGLPSDRFFAERPEGSVSTLKIQRTQQEDSAVYLCASSFRGQYTGELFFGEGSRLTVL.

This clonotype has just a few counts. This chain links TRBV10-3 with TRBJ1-5; 7 positions agree with TRBD1. The V gene's germline CDR1 is ENHRY and CDR2 SYGVKD. J lost 1 base, V lost 2 bases, and 5 bases had no gene match. The CDR3 spans 16 residues. CDR3 in DNA: TGTGCCATCAGTGAGGACGGACAGGTCAGCAATCAGCCCCAGCATTTT. Translated, it gives CAISEDGQVSNQPQHF.

This clonotype was counted at least ten times. This chain links TRBV6-1 with TRBJ1-1; D call uncertain. The ends were cut back, 5 bases at V and 1 base at J, with 8 bases in the middle. Germline V gives CDR1 MNHNS, CDR2 SASEGT. The CDR3 length is 13 residues. The CDR3 DNA sequence: TGTGCCAGCAGTAACACGGGGAACACTGAAGCTTTCTTT. It translates to CASSNTGNTEAFF.

This clonotype was counted between two and nine times. The genes are TRBV7-6 and TRBJ2-5, with no clear D. The CDR3 has 14 amino acids. Per the germline V gene, CDR1 is SGHVS and CDR2 is FNYEAQ. Between the trimmed V and J ends, which lost 5 bases and 4 bases, there was a span of 14 bases. As DNA, the CDR3 is TGTGCCAGCAGCGCCTCACTTGCTCGAGAGACCCAGTACTTC. The encoded protein is CASSASLARETQYF.

The genes are TRBV18 and TRBJ1-2; 7 bases are shared with TRBD1. The V gene end was trimmed by 6 bases and the J gene end by 5 bases; junction bases not matched to a gene: 9. The germline CDR1 and CDR2 sequences are KGHSH and LQKENI. The CDR3 extends over 14 amino acids. The CDR3 protein is CASSNQRDSYGYTF. DNA of the CDR3: TGTGCCAGCTCTAACCAGAGGGACAGTTATGGCTACACCTTC.

This clonotype was found many times. The DNA of the CDR3 is TGTGCCAGCAGTGAACGGGCGGGAGTGGGCACCGGGGAGCTGTTTTTT. Its protein is CASSERAGVGTGELFF. The chain employs TRBV2 and TRBJ2-2; 7 bases line up with TRBD2. Germline CDR1 reads SNHLY; CDR2 reads FYNNEI. CDR3 length: 16 residues. V was clipped by 2 bases and J by 4 bases; unmatched bases: 7. Drawing the rest from reference TRBV2 and TRBJ2-2, the complete variable domain is EPEVTQTPSHQVTQMGQEVILRCVPISNHLYFYWYRQILGQKVEFLVSFYNNEISEKSEIFDDQFSVERPDGSNFTLKIRSTKLEDSAMYFCASSERAGVGTGELFFGEGSRLTVL.

The sample holds a few counts of this clonotype. The chain links TRBV28 to TRBJ2-1; D is possibly TRBD2 (6 bases). The CDR3 extends over 13 amino acids. V lost 6 bases to trimming and J lost 8 bases, with 14 bases between them. The germline CDR1 and CDR2 sequences are MDHEN and SYDVKM. This CDR3 reads CASSRRGRDEQFF. The CDR3 nucleotides read TGTGCCAGCAGCCGGCGGGGAAGGGATGAGCAGTTCTTC.

This clonotype came up many times. The genes are TRBV6-5 and TRBJ1-1; no reliable D call. The CDR3 contains 13 residues. V was shortened by 2 bases and J by 2 bases, with 6 bases between the two germline ends. Germline CDR1 is MNHEY and CDR2 is SVGAGI. The CDR3 here is CASSYLDNTEAFF. CDR3 nucleotides: TGTGCCAGCAGTTACCTTGATAACACTGAAGCTTTCTTT.